This T cell receptor beta chain was documented in a study of cytomegalovirus exposure and HLA in healthy donors. Study conclusions and caveats: V- and J-gene trimming in TCR beta was tied to a missense DCLRE1C variant by an analysis performed later.

On this clone itself: Its antigen is unknown.

The V gene lost 5 bases and the J gene lost 5 bases, with 22 bases spanning the gap. This CDR3 spans 17 amino acids. CDR1 is SEHNR and CDR2 is FQNEAQ in the germline V gene (reference sequence). PCR was performed using 60 Vbeta and 13 Jbeta primers. TCRdb keeps only in-frame clones here, not all; method: immunoSEQ multiplex PCR. The sample consists of approximately 190,000 clones, approximately 84% of them appearing once. The clonotype was recovered from a man between 45 and 60 years old in good health and CMV-seronegative. The sample taken for sequencing was PBMCs. This rearrangement joins TRBV7-9 to TRBJ2-1; D may be TRBD1 (6 bases). DNA for the CDR3: TGTGCCAGCAGCCCCCTAGGAGTGGGGGCCATCGACAATGAGCAGTTCTTC. This encodes CASSPLGVGAIDNEQFF.